This T cell receptor (beta chain) stems from a study of siplizumab effects on memory and regulatory T cells. Broader study findings: Naive T cells looked more diverse than memory cells and looked like major alloresponse contributors. Tregs proliferating in siplizumab cultures lacked confirmation of their suppressive function. Alloreactive sequences whose origin lay in unstimulated CD4+ memory cells were significantly reduced by siplizumab.

A remark on this clone: Its matching antigen is unknown.

V lost 3 bases to trimming and J lost 9 bases; unmatched junction nucleotides: 11. Germline CDR1 is GTSNPN and CDR2 is SVGIG (reference sequence). This CDR3 spans 14 amino acids. It was 95,000 to 100,000 TCR templates that were assayed per sample. Clones were sequenced by immunoSEQ multiplex PCR, and TCRdb holds only the in-frame ones, with some missing. The sample comprises around 100,000 clones, 94% of which are singletons, and roughly 0.61% rests with the top ten. The sequencing input was Tregs sorted from blood. The V gene is TRBV30, the J gene TRBJ2-1, with TRBD2 matching over 7 bases. The clonotype was recovered from a human donor in good health. The chain's CDR3 is CAWRRSGATGEQFF. The CDR3 bases are TGTGCCTGGAGAAGGAGCGGGGCCACCGGTGAGCAGTTCTTC.